Below, 24 T cell receptor beta chains from the same sample are listed, as sequenced in a study of blood T cells in healthy people across ages. Combining a sample-barcoded 5' primer with a J-beta primer mix, a second PCR ran for about 6 to 11 cycles. One entry per CDR3 protein results from TCRdb running MiXCR on the 5' RACE reads. This table has around 780,000 distinct CDR3 sequences, roughly 25% appearing once. These data were also filed under a second study, of T cells of mothers and their children.

Sequencing input: blood. The receptors stem from a boy aged 10-17 years in good health.

This clonotype was seen a few times. The junction departs from germline at one end; a sequencing error may be responsible. The chain joins TRBV5-1 to TRBJ2-1, with 8 bases that match TRBD1. Germline CDR1 and CDR2: SGHRS and YFSETQ. CDR3 size: 16 residues. CDR3: CASSLAGDRMEYEQLF. The CDR3 bases are TGCGCCAGCAGCTTGGCTGGGGACAGGATGGAATATGAGCAGCTCTTC.

The rearrangement joins TRBV6-1 to TRBJ2-3; 7 bases are a match to TRBD1. Germline values: CDR1 MNHNS, CDR2 SASEGT. V gave up 7 bases and J gave up 6 bases; unmatched junction bases: 7. The CDR3 runs 13 residues. The CDR3 here is CASTIQGRDTQYF. Here the CDR3 DNA reads TGTGCCAGCACTATACAGGGGCGGGATACGCAGTATTTT.

The chain combines TRBV27 with TRBJ1-1, with 7 bases matching TRBD1. This CDR3 contains 14 residues. CDR1 and CDR2 (germline): MNHEY, SMNVEV (reference sequence). Trimming at V came to 5 bases and at J to 8 bases, leaving 11 bases not matched to a gene. The CDR3 spells CASSLGGYIGEAFF. The CDR3 coding sequence is TGTGCCAGCAGTCTAGGGGGCTACATTGGGGAAGCTTTCTTT.

The chain employs TRBV7-7 and TRBJ2-2; 7 bases are shared with TRBD1. CDR3 length: 16 amino acids. Germline assignment: CDR1 SSHAT and CDR2 FNYEAQ (reference sequence). J gave up 3 bases and V 2 bases, and 6 bases lay outside the gene matches. Here the CDR3 reads CASSLSADRYTGELFF. CDR3 bases: TGTGCCAGCAGCTTATCTGCGGACAGGTACACCGGGGAGCTGTTTTTT. Using reference TRBV7-7 and TRBJ2-2 for the parts outside the CDR3, the full variable domain is GAGVSQSPRYKVTKRGQDVTLRCDPISSHATLYWYQQALGQGPEFLTYFNYEAQPDKSGLPSDRFSAERPEGSISTLTIQRTEQRDSAMYRCASSLSADRYTGELFFGEGSRLTVL.

This clonotype was counted between two and nine times. The rearrangement joins TRBV27 to TRBJ1-5; 7 positions agree with TRBD1. Germline CDR1 and CDR2: MNHEY and SMNVEV (reference sequence). V shed 6 bases and J 5 bases; nucleotides not matched to a gene: 10. CDR3 size: 15 residues. CDR3 sequence reads: CASRPRPDRDQPQHF. CDR3 DNA: TGTGCCAGCAGGCCACGACCCGACAGGGATCAGCCCCAGCATTTT.

A few counts support this clonotype. The chain uses TRBV5-1 and TRBJ2-5, with D tentatively TRBD2 (5 bases). V was trimmed by 5 bases and J by 2 bases, leaving 22 bases between them. This CDR3 is built from 17 residues. In germline, CDR1 is SGHRS, CDR2 YFSETQ. The CDR3 protein is CASRHRGTYLGQETQYF. As DNA, the CDR3 is TGCGCCAGCAGGCATCGGGGTACCTATTTGGGACAAGAGACCCAGTACTTC.

This clonotype turned up a few times. The chain employs TRBV2 and TRBJ2-3; tentatively, D is TRBD1 or TRBD2 (5 bases each). The CDR3 has 14 amino acids. Trimming removed 10 bases from V and 1 base from J, with 15 bases in between. In germline, CDR1 is SNHLY, CDR2 FYNNEI. The CDR3 is CANGDGPGTDTQYF. The CDR3 DNA sequence: TGTGCCAATGGGGACGGCCCGGGCACAGATACGCAGTATTTT.

For the CDR3, the DNA is TGTGCCAGCAGTTTGGTCAGCTTAGCGGGGCAGGGCAATCAGCCCCAGCATTTT. Its protein product is CASSLVSLAGQGNQPQHF. The V gene is TRBV28, the J gene TRBJ1-5; perhaps TRBD1 as D (5 bases). The germline gives CDR1 MDHEN, CDR2 SYDVKM. The CDR3 covers 18 residues. Trimming left V 3 bases short and J 2 bases short, with 20 bases between.

The chain links TRBV7-9 to TRBJ1-3; D unclear. The CDR3 consists of 12 residues. Germline loops: CDR1 SEHNR, CDR2 FQNEAQ (reference sequence). V lost 6 bases and J 5 bases, leaving 8 bases between the germline ends. The CDR3 protein is CASSPTRNTIYF. The CDR3 nucleotides are TGTGCCAGCAGTCCGACGCGAAACACCATATATTTT.

The V call is TRBV25-1, the J call TRBJ1-4; D is ambiguous. Germline V CDR1 and CDR2: MGHDK, SYGVNS. The CDR3 loop spans 14 amino acids. V was clipped by 3 bases and J by 2 bases, with 7 bases between them. The CDR3 here is CASSDRITNEKLFF. The CDR3 DNA is TGTGCCAGCAGTGACAGGATCACTAATGAAAAACTGTTTTTT.

The chain uses TRBV21-1 and TRBJ2-1; the tabulated D call, TRBD2, remains unverified against the DNA. TRBV21-1 is shown as a pseudogene. The CDR3 totals 17 residues. The CDR3 sequence is CASISIPAALPYNEQFF. The CDR3 nucleotides are TGTGCCAGCATCTCGATCCCAGCGGCCCTACCCTACAATGAGCAGTTCTTC.

To note about this clonotype: One junction end disagrees with the germline gene, perhaps due to a read error. The chain uses TRBV5-6 and TRBJ2-7; D gene ambiguous. The CDR3 is made up of 15 amino acids. Germline V gene sequence: CDR1 SGHDT, CDR2 YYEEEE. The CDR3 nucleotides read TGTGCCGGCAGCTTTCTTGTCGGCAGGCCCTACGAGCAGTACTTC. Residues: CAGSFLVGRPYEQYF.

This clonotype turned up a few times. The chain uses TRBV9 and TRBJ1-5; D may be TRBD1 (5 bases). The CDR3 covers 15 residues. Germline V lookup: CDR1 SGDLS, CDR2 YYNGEE. The V and J ends lost 3 bases and 4 bases respectively, with 14 bases between them. CDR3 residues: CASSAGGGKNQPQHF. The CDR3 DNA reads as TGTGCCAGCAGCGCAGGCGGGGGGAAAAATCAGCCCCAGCATTTT. The full variable domain, with the rest looked up from reference TRBV9 and TRBJ1-5, is DSGVTQTPKHLITATGQRVTLRCSPRSGDLSVYWYQQSLDQGLQFLIQYYNGEERAKGNILERFSAQQFPDLHSELNLSSLELGDSALYFCASSAGGGKNQPQHFGDGTRLSIL.

This clonotype was counted only a few times. The chain carries TRBV5-1 and TRBJ1-2; D remains unclear. The germline V gene encodes CDR1 SGHRS and CDR2 YFSETQ. Trimming took off 1 base at V and 4 bases at J, with 11 bases between the two ends. The CDR3 consists of 14 residues. The CDR3 sequence: CASSLSIPVYGYTF. The CDR3 DNA sequence: TGCGCCAGCAGCTTGAGTATCCCAGTCTATGGCTACACCTTC.

This clonotype was counted ten times or more. V is TRBV4-1 and J is TRBJ2-7; 7 positions agree with TRBD1. CDR1 MGHRA and CDR2 YSYEKL come from the germline V gene. CDR3 length equals 13 residues. J lost 3 bases, V lost 5 bases, and 4 bases had no gene match. CDR3 protein: CASSARDSYEQYF. The CDR3 coding sequence is TGCGCCAGCAGCGCCAGGGACAGCTACGAGCAGTACTTC.

This clonotype was found a few times. The chain employs TRBV10-3 and TRBJ2-1; 10 positions agree with TRBD2. Germline values: CDR1 ENHRY, CDR2 SYGVKD. V was pared by 8 bases and J by 0 bases, with 4 bases of the junction left unmatched. The CDR3 runs to 15 residues. The CDR3 reads CAIGSSGGSYNEQFF. The CDR3 bases are TGTGCCATCGGCTCTAGCGGGGGCTCCTACAATGAGCAGTTCTTC.

This sequence joins TRBV3-1 and TRBJ2-7; D uncertain. This CDR3 spans 14 amino acids. Looked up from germline, CDR1 is LGHDT and CDR2 is YNNKEL (reference sequence). Trimming took off 4 bases at V and 2 bases at J, with 12 bases between the two ends. In DNA form, the CDR3 reads TGTGCCAGCAGCCCCCCCACTACGCCCTACGAGCAGTACTTC. Translated, it gives CASSPPTTPYEQYF.

This clonotype was observed a few times. In nucleotides, the CDR3 is TGTGCCAGCAGCGTAGGCCCAGCACGGCCAGATACGCAGTATTTT. This translates into CASSVGPARPDTQYF. This chain links TRBV9 with TRBJ2-3; D is ambiguous. Germline lookup yields CDR1 SGDLS and CDR2 YYNGEE. This CDR3 is 15 amino acids long. Between the trimmed V and J ends, which lost 0 bases and 4 bases, there was a span of 12 bases.

This clonotype has a handful of counts. The DNA of the CDR3 is TGTGCCAGCAGCTACAGGGGCGGGTTCTCTGGGGCCAACGTCCTGACTTTC. Translated: CASSYRGGFSGANVLTF. V and J are TRBV12-3 or TRBV12-4 and TRBJ2-6, with 7 bases aligning to TRBD1. CDR3 length equals 17 residues. The trim removed 6 bases at V and 0 bases at J, leaving 8 bases unmatched.

J is TRBJ1-4 and V is TRBV10-2, with unresolved D. V lost 6 bases, J lost 5 bases, and 7 bases lay in between. The CDR3 has 12 amino acids. Looked up from germline, CDR1 is WSHSY and CDR2 is SAAADI. DNA of the CDR3: TGCGCCAGCAGGGGGATGAATGAAAAACTGTTTTTT. As protein: CASRGMNEKLFF.

V and J are TRBV7-9 and TRBJ2-2; D is unresolved. This CDR3 has 15 amino acids. With 2 bases removed from V and 5 bases from J, the gap between germline ends came to 12 bases. Germline CDR1 is SEHNR and CDR2 is FQNEAQ (reference sequence). The CDR3 spells CASSLLVPRTGELFF. Here the CDR3 DNA reads TGTGCCAGCAGCTTACTTGTCCCACGAACCGGGGAGCTGTTTTTT.

This clonotype was counted many times. The rearrangement uses TRBV29-1 and TRBJ2-5; 7 positions match TRBD1. J lost 1 base, V lost 6 bases, and 5 bases had no gene match. Germline V gene sequence: CDR1 SQVTM, CDR2 ANQGSEA. The CDR3 has 13 amino acids. The CDR3 region is CSVGTATQETQYF. The CDR3 DNA is TGCAGCGTAGGGACAGCTACCCAAGAGACCCAGTACTTC. Based on the CDR3 plus reference TRBV29-1 and TRBJ2-5, the full variable domain is SAVISQKPSRDICQRGTSLTIQCQVDSQVTMMFWYRQQPGQSLTLIATANQGSEATYESGFVIDKFPISRPNLTFSTLTVSNMSPEDSSIYLCSVGTATQETQYFGPGTRLLVL.

The chain carries TRBV5-1 and TRBJ1-2; D gene ambiguous. Looked up from germline, CDR1 is SGHRS and CDR2 is YFSETQ. V gave up 4 bases and J gave up 0 bases, with 10 bases separating them. CDR3 size: 14 residues. CDR3 loop: CASSPATSNYGYTF. The CDR3 DNA sequence: TGCGCCAGCAGCCCGGCGACATCTAACTATGGCTACACCTTC.

The V gene is TRBV27, the J gene TRBJ2-3, with 9 bases identical to TRBD1. The germline gives CDR1 MNHEY, CDR2 SMNVEV (reference sequence). With 2 bases clipped from V and 4 bases from J, the junction kept 4 bases outside the gene matches. This CDR3 has 15 amino acids. CDR3 sequence: CASSLNRGRPDTQYF. CDR3 DNA: TGTGCCAGCAGTTTAAACAGGGGGCGCCCAGATACGCAGTATTTT.